The present entry profiles one TCR beta chain with its context. This clone was recorded once. Its antigen specificity is not known. Base quality data are lacking; no much larger clone is found one base away. These data come from a study of blood T cell repertoires in COVID-19 (dated by TCRdb to 2018 to 2020). The study in broad terms: Collaborator samples came from the United States, Italy and Spain and covered acute and convalescent phases of COVID-19. The material from the prospective study consisted of cDNA or gDNA derived from T cells, B-cell-depleted T cells, or PBMCs. Subjects who had been exposed to COVID-19, were actively infected with it, or had recovered from it provided the deeply sampled blood TCRbeta repertoires that made up the dataset. The repertoires were released in a freely available public database intended as a resource for research on the immune response to SARS-CoV-2. The samples were drawn from the first 160 participants of the ongoing ImmuneRACE study and from over 950 subjects provided by 6 global collaborators. The sample metadata nearly always contained a de-identified subject ID, COVID-19 status, age in years and sex. Where available, HLA class I and class II types were obtained from metadata supplied by the sample provider rather than from assay-based typing.

The immunoSEQ Assay, a bias-controlled multiplex PCR, was used to amplify TCRbeta CDR3 regions from genomic DNA. The original pipeline was this. The number of nucleated cells in each sample was estimated from the amplification of reference gene primers within the assay. To quantify the absolute abundance of each unique TCRbeta CDR3 rearrangement, sequence reads were collapsed and filtered. For each sample, productive Simpson clonality was calculated as the square root of Simpson's diversity index across productive rearrangements. Entries here come from immuneACCESS through TCRdb and include only in-frame sequences with V and J called. Some clones fail to appear in such tables; in the studies checked, an unresolved V gene covers under half of the shortfall, and the cause of the remainder is unknown. The V and J calls and the clone size are those of that table, but D and trimming were determined from the DNA. Recorded for this sample are a few hundred thousand clones; 89% of them occurred a single time. In total, the top ten clones hold under 2.5% of the sample.

Whole blood was collected in K2EDTA tubes by collaborating institutions according to the institutions' own protocols. For TCRbeta analysis, collaborator samples were shipped as frozen whole blood, as isolated PBMCs, or as DNA extracted from either sample type. Here is what the overall study found, with its caveats: The quantity of clinical and demographic metadata differed by source and by participant and was supplied without curation.

For this chain, trimming is 6 bases at the V end and 1 base at the J end, and the number of junction bases without a gene match is 5. The germline V gene (reference sequence) supplies CDR1 MNHEY and CDR2 SMNVEV. CDR3 length: 14 amino acids, cysteine to phenylalanine. Just the 42-base CDR3 DNA is kept, in frame starting at base 1. The source material was peripheral blood. This chain joins TRBV27 to TRBJ1-1; the central 7 bases match TRBD1. The receptor comes from a man aged 50 to 59 with acute or convalescent COVID-19. The DNA is TGTGCCAGCAGCTGGACAGGAGGGAACACTGAAGCTTTCTTT. This codes for CASSWTGGNTEAFF.